The table lists the clone carrying this T cell receptor beta chain with a count of one. This record belongs to a study of siplizumab effects on memory and regulatory T cells. Sequenced by immunoSEQ multiplex PCR; TCRdb stores in-frame clones only, minus some. The table has some 100,000 clones, around 90% seen once. The receptor comes from a human donor in good health. Some clones in this sample may be carry-over from other donors' samples. Sequenced sample: CD4+ T cells sorted from blood.

The CDR3 here is CASSSTDTQYF. CDR3 bases: TGTGCCAGCAGCTCCACAGATACGCAGTATTTT. The chain couples TRBV7-3 to TRBJ2-3; D unclear. The CDR3 is made up of 11 amino acids. Germline V gene sequence: CDR1 SGHTA, CDR2 FQGTGA. The germline V and J ends were trimmed by 4 bases and 2 bases, with 1 base remaining between them.